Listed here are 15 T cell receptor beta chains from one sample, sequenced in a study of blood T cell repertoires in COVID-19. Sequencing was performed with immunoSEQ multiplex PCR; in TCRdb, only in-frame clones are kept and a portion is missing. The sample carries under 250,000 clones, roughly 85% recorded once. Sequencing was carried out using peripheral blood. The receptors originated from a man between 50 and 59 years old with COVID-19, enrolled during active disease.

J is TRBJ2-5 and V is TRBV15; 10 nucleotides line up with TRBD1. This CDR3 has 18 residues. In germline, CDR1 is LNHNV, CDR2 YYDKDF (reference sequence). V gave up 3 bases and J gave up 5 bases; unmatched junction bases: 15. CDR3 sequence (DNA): TGTGCCACCAGCAGGGACCGGGACAGGGGCTATTGGCTGGAGACCCAGTACTTC. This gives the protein CATSRDRDRGYWLETQYF.

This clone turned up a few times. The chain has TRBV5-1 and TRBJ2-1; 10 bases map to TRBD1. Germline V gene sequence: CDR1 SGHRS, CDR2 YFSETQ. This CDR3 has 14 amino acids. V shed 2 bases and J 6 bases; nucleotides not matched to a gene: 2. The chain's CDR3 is CASSFGTGANEQFF. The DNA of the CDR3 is TGCGCCAGCAGCTTCGGGACAGGGGCCAATGAGCAGTTCTTC.

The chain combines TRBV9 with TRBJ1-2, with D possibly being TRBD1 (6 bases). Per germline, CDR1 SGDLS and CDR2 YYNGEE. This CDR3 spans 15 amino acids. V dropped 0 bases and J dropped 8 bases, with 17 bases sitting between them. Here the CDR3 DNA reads TGTGCCAGCAGCGTAGCGGATCATGGGGGCGGGGGCTACACCTTC. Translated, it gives CASSVADHGGGGYTF.

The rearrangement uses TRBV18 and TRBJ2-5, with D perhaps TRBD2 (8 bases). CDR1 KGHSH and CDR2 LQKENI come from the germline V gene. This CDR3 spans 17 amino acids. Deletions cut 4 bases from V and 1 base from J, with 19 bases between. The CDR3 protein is CASSQGALTSGQETQYF. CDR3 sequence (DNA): TGTGCCAGCTCACAGGGGGCGCTCACTAGCGGCCAAGAGACCCAGTACTTC.

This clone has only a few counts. The CDR3 is CASAQGLGQETQYF. The CDR3 bases are TGTGCCAGCGCACAGGGCTTGGGCCAAGAGACCCAGTACTTC. The gene calls are TRBV27 and TRBJ2-5, with D perhaps matching TRBD1 (6 bases). The V end lost 8 bases, the J end lost 1 base, and 14 bases lay between the germline ends. CDR3 length: 14 residues. Germline CDR1 is MNHEY and CDR2 is SMNVEV (reference sequence).

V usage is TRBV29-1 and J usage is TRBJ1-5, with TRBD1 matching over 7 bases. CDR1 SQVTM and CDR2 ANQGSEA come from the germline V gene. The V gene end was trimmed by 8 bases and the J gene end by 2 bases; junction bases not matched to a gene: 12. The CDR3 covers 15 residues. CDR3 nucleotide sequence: TGCAGCATATCGACAGGGAGTTCGGGCAATCAGCCCCAGCATTTT. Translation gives CSISTGSSGNQPQHF.

The DNA of the CDR3 is TGTGCCAGCGGAGAGCCACTGACAGGAGGCTACACCTTC. Amino acids: CASGEPLTGGYTF. The chain couples TRBV25-1 to TRBJ1-2, with a weak D call TRBD1 (6 bases). The length of the CDR3 is 13 residues. CDR1 and CDR2 (germline): MGHDK, SYGVNS. V lost 8 bases and J lost 8, with 18 bases in between.

This CDR3 reads CASSTWAGSQETQYF. CDR3 sequence (DNA): TGTGCCAGCAGCACTTGGGCAGGGTCCCAAGAGACCCAGTACTTC. V is TRBV5-4 and J is TRBJ2-5, with a possible D match to TRBD1 (5 bases). V was clipped by 4 bases and J by 1 base, with 14 bases between them. CDR3 length: 15 residues. The germline gives CDR1 SGHNT, CDR2 YYREEE (reference sequence).

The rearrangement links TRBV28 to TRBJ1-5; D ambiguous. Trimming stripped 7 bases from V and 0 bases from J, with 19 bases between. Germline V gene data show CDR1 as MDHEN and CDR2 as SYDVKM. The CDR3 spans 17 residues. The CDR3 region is CASTPRRRLHSNQPQHF. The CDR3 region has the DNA TGTGCCAGCACCCCGCGCAGGAGGTTACATAGCAATCAGCCCCAGCATTTT. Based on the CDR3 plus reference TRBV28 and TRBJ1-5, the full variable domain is DVKVTQSSRYLVKRTGEKVFLECVQDMDHENMFWYRQDPGLGLRLIYFSYDVKMKEKGDIPEGYSVSREKKERFSLILESASTNQTSMYLCASTPRRRLHSNQPQHFGDGTRLSIL.

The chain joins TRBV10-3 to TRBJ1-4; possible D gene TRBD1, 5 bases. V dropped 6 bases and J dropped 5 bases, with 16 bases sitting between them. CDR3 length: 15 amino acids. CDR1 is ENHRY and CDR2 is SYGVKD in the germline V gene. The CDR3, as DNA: TGTGCCATCAGCGAATCAACAGGTGGGAATGAAAAACTGTTTTTT. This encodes CAISESTGGNEKLFF.

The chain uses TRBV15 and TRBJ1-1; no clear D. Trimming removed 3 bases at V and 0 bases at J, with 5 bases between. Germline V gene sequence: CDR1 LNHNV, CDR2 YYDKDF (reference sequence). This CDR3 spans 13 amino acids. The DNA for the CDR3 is TGTGCCACCAGCAGGGCAGTGAACACTGAAGCTTTCTTT. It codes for CATSRAVNTEAFF.

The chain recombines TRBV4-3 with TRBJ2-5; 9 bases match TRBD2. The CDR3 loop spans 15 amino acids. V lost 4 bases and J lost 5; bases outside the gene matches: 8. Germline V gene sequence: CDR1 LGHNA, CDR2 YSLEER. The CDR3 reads CASSPGGGAGETQYF. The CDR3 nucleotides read TGCGCCAGCAGCCCCGGCGGGGGGGCCGGGGAGACCCAGTACTTC.

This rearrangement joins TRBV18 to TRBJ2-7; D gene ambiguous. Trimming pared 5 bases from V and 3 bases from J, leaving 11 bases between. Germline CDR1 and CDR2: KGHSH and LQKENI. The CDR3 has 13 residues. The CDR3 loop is CASSAKAGYEQYF. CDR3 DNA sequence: TGTGCCAGCTCAGCTAAGGCAGGCTACGAGCAGTACTTC.

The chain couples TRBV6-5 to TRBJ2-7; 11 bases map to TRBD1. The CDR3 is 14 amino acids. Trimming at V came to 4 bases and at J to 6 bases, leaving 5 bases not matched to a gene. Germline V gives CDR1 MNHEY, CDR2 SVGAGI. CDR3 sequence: CASSWTGGESEQYF. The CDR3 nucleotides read TGTGCCAGCAGTTGGACAGGGGGCGAATCCGAGCAGTACTTC.

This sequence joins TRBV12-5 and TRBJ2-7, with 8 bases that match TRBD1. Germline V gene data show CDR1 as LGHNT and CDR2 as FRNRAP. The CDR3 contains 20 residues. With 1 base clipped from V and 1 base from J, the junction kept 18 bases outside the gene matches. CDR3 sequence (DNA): TGTGCTAGTGGTTTGGCCCTACCGGGACAGGAGCCTCAAAAATCCTACGAGCAGTACTTC. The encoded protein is CASGLALPGQEPQKSYEQYF. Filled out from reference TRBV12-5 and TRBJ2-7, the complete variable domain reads DARVTQTPRHKVTEMGQEVTMRCQPILGHNTVFWYRQTMMQGLELLAYFRNRAPLDDSGMPKDRFSAEMPDATLATLKIQPSEPRDSAVYFCASGLALPGQEPQKSYEQYFGPGTRLTVT.